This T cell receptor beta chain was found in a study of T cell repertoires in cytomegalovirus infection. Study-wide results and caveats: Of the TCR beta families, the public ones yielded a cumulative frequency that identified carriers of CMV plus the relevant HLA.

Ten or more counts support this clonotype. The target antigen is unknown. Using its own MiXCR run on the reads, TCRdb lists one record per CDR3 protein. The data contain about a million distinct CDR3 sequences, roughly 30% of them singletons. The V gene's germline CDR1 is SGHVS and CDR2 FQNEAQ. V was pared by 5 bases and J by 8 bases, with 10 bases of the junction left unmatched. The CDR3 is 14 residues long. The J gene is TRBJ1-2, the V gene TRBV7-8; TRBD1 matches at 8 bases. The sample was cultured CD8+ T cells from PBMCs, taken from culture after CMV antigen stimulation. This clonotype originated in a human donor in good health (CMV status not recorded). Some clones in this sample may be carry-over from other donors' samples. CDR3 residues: CASSPGQGSGGYTF. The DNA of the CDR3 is TGTGCCAGCAGCCCCGGACAGGGATCAGGAGGCTACACCTTC.